This T cell receptor (beta chain) was recorded in a study of T cells in Graves' hyperthyroidism and ophthalmopathy. Findings and limits, study-wide: A model using 13 V-J features told ophthalmopathy apart from stable hyperthyroidism. Most clonotypes that expanded in the thyroid above 0.001 also showed up in blood.

The V and J ends lost 1 base and 5 bases respectively, with 8 bases between them. CDR3 length: 13 residues. Germline CDR1 is KGHSH and CDR2 is LQKENI. Amplified TCR beta CDR3 regions derived from RNA transcripts. HTBI primers drove first-round RT-PCR of the TCR CDR3. MiXCR was run by TCRdb on the multiplex PCR reads, yielding one entry per CDR3 protein. Of some 350,000 distinct CDR3 sequences in the sample, 15% to 20% are singletons; the top ten hold 3% to 4%. Hyperthyroidism of Graves' type that showed no ophthalmopathy progression within 18 months was stable. Orbital computed tomography and thyroid ultrasound, together with serum TRAb and thyroxine and clinical symptoms, were used for diagnoses. A word on this clonotype: Its antigen is unidentified. This may stem from a read error, because a much larger clone lies one nucleotide away. The CDR3 ends on some other residue instead of the conserved phenylalanine or tryptophan, so this is likely a read error.

The chain links TRBV18 to TRBJ1-1; D unclear. The sequence derives from a woman between 18 and 29 years old with Graves' hyperthyroidism. Sample: blood. CDR3 bases: TGTGCCAGCTCACCACTAGCCCAGACTGAAGCTTTCGTT. It translates to CASSPLAQTEAFV.